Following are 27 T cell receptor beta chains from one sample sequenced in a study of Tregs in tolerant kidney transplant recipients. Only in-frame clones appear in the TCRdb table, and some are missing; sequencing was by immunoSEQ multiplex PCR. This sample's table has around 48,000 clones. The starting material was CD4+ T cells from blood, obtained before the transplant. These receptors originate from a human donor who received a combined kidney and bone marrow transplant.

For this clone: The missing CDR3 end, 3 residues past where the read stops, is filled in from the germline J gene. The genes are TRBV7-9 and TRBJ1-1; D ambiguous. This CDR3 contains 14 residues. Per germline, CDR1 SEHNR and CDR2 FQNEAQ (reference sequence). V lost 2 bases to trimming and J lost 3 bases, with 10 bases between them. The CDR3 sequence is CASSLTVPDTEAFF. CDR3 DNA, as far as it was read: TGTGCCAGCAGCTTAACCGTTCCGGACACTGAA.

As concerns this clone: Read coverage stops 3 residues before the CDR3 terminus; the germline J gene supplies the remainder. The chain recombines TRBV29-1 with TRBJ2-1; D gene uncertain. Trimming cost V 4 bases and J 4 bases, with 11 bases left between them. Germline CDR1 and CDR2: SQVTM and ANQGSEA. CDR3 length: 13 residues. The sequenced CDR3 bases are TGCAGCGTTGCTGGGCAGCTTTACAATGAG. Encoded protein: CSVAGQLYNE. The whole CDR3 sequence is CSVAGQLYNEQFF.

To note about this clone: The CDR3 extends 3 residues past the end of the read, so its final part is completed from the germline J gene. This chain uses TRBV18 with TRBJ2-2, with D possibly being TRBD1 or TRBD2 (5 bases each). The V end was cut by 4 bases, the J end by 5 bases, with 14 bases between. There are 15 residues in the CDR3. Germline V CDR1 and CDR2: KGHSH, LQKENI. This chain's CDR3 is CASSQVSGRTGELFF. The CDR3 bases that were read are TGTGCCAGCTCACAGGTTTCAGGGAGAACCGGGGAG.

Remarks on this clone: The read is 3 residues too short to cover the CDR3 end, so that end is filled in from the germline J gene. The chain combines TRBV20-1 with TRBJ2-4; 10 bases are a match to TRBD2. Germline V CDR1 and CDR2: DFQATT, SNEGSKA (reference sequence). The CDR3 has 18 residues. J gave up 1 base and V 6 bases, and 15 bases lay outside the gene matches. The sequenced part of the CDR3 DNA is TGCAGTGCCGATTCTAGCGGGAGCGTAGAAGAGGCCAAAAACATT. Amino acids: CSADSSGSVEEAKNI. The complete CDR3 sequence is CSADSSGSVEEAKNIQYF.

The CDR3 region is CASSLGRLAGGIETQYF. CDR3 bases read: TGTGCCAGCAGCTTAGGGAGACTAGCGGGAGGGATAGAGACC. The V call is TRBV13, the J call TRBJ2-5; 14 positions agree with TRBD2. The observed sequence ends 3 residues before the CDR3 terminus, with the missing tail filled in from the germline J gene. Germline V CDR1 and CDR2: PRHDT, FYEKMQ (reference sequence). V trimming: 0 bases; J trimming: 4 bases; junction bases outside the gene matches: 4. This CDR3 has 17 amino acids.

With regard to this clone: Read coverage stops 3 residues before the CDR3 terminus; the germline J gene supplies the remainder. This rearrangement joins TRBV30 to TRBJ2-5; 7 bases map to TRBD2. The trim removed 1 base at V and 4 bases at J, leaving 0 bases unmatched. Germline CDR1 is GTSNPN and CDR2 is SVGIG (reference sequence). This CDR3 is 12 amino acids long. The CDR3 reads CAWSGGGETQYF. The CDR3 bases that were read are TGTGCCTGGAGTGGGGGGGGAGAGACC.

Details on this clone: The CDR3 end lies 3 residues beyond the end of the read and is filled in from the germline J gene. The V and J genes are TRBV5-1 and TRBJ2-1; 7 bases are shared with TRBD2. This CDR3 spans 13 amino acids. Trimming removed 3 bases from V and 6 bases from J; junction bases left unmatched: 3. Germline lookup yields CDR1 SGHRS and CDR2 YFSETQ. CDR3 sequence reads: CASSSGLFNEQFF. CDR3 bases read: TGCGCCAGCAGCTCGGGACTATTCAATGAG. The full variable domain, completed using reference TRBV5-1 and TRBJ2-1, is KAGVTQTPRYLIKTRGQQVTLSCSPISGHRSVSWYQQTPGQGLQFLFEYFSETQRNKGNFPGRFSGRQFSNSRSEMNVSTLELGDSALYLCASSSGLFNEQFFGPGTRLTVL.

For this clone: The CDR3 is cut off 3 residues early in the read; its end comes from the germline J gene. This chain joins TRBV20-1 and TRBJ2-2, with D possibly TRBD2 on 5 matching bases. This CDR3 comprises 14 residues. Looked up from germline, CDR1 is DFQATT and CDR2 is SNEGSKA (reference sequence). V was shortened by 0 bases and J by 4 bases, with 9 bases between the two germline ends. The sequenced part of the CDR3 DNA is TGCAGTGCTAGAGATCCCCGGGGCACCGGGGAG. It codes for CSARDPRGTGE. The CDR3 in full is CSARDPRGTGELFF.

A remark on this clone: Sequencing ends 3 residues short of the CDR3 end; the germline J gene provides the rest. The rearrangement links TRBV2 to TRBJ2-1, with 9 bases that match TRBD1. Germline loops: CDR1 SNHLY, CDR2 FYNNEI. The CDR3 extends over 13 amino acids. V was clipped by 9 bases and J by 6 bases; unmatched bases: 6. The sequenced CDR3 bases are TGTGCCAGTGAGGGACAGGGCTTCAATGAG. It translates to CASEGQGFNE. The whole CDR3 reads CASEGQGFNEQFF.

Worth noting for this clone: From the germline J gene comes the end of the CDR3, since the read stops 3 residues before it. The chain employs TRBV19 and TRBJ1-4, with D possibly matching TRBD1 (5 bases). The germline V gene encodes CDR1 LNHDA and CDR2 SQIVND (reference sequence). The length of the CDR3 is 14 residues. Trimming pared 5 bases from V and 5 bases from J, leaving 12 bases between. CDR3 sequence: CASSQGSSNEKLFF. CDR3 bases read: TGTGCCAGTAGTCAGGGTTCCTCCAATGAAAAA.

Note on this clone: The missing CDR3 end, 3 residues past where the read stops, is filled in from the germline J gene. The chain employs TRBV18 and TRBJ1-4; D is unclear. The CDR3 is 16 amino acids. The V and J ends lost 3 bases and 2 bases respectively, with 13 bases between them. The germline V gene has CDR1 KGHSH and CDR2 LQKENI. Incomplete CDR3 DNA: TGTGCCAGCTCACCGGAGACACCGCTCACTAATGAAAAA. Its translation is CASSPETPLTNEK. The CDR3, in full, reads CASSPETPLTNEKLFF.

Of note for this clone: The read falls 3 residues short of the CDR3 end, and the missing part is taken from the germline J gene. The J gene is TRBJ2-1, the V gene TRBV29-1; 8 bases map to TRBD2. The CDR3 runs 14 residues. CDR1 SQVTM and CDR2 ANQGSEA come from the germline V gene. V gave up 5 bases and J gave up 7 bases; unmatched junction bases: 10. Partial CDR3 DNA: TGCAGCGTTTTGGGACTAGACCCGCGAAATGAG. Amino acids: CSVLGLDPRNE. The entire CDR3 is CSVLGLDPRNEQFF.

Here the CDR3 reads CASSRQGYEQYF. Incomplete CDR3 DNA: TGTGCCAGCAGCCGACAGGGCTACGAG. The chain joins TRBV11-2 to TRBJ2-7; 7 bases map to TRBD1. From the germline J gene comes the end of the CDR3, since the read stops 3 residues before it. The CDR3 length is 12 residues. Germline trimming cut 5 bases from V and 3 bases from J; bases unmatched to any gene: 1. CDR1 and CDR2 (germline): SGHAT, FQNNGV.

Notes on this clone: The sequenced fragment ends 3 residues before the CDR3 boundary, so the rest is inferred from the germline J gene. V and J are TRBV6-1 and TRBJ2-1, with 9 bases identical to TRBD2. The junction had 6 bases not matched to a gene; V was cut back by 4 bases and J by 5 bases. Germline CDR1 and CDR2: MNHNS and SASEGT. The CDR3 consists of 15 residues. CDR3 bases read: TGTGCCAGCAGTGTGCGGGAGGGCCGTAACAATGAG. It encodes CASSVREGRNNE. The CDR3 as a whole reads CASSVREGRNNEQFF.

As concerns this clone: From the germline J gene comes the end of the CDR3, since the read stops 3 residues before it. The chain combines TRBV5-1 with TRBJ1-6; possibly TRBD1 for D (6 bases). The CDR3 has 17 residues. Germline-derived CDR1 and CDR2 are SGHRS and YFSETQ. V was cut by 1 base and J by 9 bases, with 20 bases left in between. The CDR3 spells CASSLSPAGDGGSPLHF. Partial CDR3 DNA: TGCGCCAGCAGCTTGAGTCCGGCAGGGGATGGCGGTTCACCC.

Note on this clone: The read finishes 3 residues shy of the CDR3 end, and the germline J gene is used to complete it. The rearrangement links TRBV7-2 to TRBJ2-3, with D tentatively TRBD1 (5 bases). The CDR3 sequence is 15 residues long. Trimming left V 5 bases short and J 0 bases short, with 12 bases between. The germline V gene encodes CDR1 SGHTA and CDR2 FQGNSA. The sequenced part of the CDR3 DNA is TGTGCCAGCAGCGAGCAGGGATCTAGCACAGATACG. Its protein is CASSEQGSSTDT. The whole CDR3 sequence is CASSEQGSSTDTQYF.

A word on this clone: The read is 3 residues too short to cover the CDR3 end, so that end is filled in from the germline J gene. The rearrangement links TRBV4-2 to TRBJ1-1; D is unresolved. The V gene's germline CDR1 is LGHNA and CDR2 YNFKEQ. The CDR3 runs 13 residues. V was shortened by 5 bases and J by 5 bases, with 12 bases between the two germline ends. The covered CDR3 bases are TGTGCCAGCAGCGGCCCGGGGTGGACTGAA. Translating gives CASSGPGWTE. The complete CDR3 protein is CASSGPGWTEAFF.

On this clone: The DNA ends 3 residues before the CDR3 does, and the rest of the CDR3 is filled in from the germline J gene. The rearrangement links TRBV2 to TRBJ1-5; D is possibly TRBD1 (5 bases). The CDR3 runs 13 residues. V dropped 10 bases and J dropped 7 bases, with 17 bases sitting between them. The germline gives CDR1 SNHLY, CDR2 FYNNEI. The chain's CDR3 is CATQTVAGQPQHF. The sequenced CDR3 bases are TGTGCCACCCAGACAGTAGCAGGGCAGCCC.

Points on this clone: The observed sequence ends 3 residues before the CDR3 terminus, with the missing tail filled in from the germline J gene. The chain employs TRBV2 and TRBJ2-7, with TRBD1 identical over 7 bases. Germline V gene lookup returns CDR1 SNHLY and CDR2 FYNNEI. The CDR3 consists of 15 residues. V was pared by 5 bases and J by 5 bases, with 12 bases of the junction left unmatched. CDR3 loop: CASSLRGRQGDEQYF. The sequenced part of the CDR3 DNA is TGTGCCAGCAGTCTGAGGGGCCGGCAGGGGGACGAG. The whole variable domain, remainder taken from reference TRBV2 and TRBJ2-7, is EPEVTQTPSHQVTQMGQEVILRCVPISNHLYFYWYRQILGQKVEFLVSFYNNEISEKSEIFDDQFSVERPDGSNFTLKIRSTKLEDSAMYFCASSLRGRQGDEQYFGPGTRLTVT.

The covered CDR3 bases are TGTGCCAGCTCCCCAAGCGGGAGGAGCTCCTACGAG. It translates to CASSPSGRSSYE. In full, the CDR3 reads CASSPSGRSSYEQYF. The rearrangement joins TRBV18 to TRBJ2-7; 9 bases agree with TRBD2. The sequence runs out 3 residues before the end of the CDR3; the remainder is reconstructed from the germline J gene. The V and J ends lost 6 bases and 0 bases, in that order; junction bases with no gene match: 6. The CDR3 spans 15 residues. The germline V gene encodes CDR1 KGHSH and CDR2 LQKENI.

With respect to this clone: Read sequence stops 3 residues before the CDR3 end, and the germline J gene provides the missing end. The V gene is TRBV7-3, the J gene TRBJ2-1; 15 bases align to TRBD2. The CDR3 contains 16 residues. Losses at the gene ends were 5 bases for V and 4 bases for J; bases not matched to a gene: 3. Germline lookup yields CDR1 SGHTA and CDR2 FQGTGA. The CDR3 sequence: CASSRGLAGGYNEQFF. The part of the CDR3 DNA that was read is TGTGCCAGCAGCAGGGGACTAGCGGGAGGATACAATGAG. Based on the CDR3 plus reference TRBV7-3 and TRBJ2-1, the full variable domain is GAGVSQTPSNKVTEKGKYVELRCDPISGHTALYWYRQSLGQGPEFLIYFQGTGAADDSGLPNDRFFAVRPEGSVSTLKIQRTERGDSAVYLCASSRGLAGGYNEQFFGPGTRLTVL.

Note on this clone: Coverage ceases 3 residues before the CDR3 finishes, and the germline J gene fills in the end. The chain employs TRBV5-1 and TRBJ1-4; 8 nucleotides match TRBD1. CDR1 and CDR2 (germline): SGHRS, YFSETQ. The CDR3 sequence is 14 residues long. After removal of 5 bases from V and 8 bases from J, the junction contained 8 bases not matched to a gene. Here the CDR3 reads CASSSDRAGEKLFF. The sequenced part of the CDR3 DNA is TGCGCCAGCAGTTCGGACAGGGCGGGAGAAAAA.

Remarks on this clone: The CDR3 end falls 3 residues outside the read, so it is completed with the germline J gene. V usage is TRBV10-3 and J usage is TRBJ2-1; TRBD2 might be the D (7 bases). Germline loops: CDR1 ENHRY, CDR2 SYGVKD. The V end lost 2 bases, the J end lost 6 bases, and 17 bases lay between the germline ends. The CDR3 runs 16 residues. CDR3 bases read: TGTGCCATCAGTGAGGAGAAAGGGGGGGGGCTCAATGAG. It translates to CAISEEKGGGLNE. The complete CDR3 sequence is CAISEEKGGGLNEQFF.

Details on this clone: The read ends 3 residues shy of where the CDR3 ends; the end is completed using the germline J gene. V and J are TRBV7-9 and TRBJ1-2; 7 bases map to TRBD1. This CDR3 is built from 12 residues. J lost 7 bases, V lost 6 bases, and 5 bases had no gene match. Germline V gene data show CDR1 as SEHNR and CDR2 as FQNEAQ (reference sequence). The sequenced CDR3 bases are TGTGCCAGCAGTTACAGGGGCGGTGGC. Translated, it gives CASSYRGGG. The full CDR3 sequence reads CASSYRGGGYTF.

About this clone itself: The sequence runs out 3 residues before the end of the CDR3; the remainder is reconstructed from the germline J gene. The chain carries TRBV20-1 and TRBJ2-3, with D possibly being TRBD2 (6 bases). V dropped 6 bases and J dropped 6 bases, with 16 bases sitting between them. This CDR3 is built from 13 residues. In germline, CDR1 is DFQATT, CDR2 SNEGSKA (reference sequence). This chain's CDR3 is CSAEKEGLDTQYF. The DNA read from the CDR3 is TGCAGTGCGGAAAAGGAGGGCCTGGATACG.

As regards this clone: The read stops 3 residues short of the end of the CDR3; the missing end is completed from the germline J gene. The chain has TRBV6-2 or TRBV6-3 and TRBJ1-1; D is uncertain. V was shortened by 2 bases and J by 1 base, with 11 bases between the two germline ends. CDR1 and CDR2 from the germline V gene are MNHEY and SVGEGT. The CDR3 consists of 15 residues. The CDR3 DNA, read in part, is TGTGCCAGCAGTTACAATGCAGGATCGAACACTGAA. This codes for CASSYNAGSNTE. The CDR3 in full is CASSYNAGSNTEAFF.

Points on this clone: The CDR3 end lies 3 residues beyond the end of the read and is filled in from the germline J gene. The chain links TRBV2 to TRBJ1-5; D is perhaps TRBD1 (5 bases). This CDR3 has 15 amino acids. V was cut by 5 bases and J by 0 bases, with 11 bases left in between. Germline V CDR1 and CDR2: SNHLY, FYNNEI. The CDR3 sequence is CASSSRTLSNQPQHF. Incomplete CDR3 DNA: TGTGCCAGCAGTTCGCGGACACTTAGCAATCAGCCC.